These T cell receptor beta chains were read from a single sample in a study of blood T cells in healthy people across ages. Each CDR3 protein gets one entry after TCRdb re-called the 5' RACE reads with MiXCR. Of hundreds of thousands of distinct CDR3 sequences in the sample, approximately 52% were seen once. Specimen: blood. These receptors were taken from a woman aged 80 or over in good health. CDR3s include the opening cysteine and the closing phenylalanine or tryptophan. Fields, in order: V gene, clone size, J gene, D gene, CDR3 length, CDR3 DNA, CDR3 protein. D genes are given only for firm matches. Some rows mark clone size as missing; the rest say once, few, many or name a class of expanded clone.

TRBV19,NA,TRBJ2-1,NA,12,TGTGCCAGTAGTATAACCGTAAATGAGCAGTTCTTC,CASSITVNEQFF
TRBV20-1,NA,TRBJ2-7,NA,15,TGCAGTTCATACCCTTTTGGGCGGAGCTCCTACGAGCAGTACTTC,CSSYPFGRSSYEQYF
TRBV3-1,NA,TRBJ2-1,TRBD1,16,TGTGCCAGCAGCCAAGGGACAGGAGCTAGCAGTTCTGAGCAGTTCTTC,CASSQGTGASSSEQFF
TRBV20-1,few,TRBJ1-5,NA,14,TGCAGTGCTAGGATTCTAAGGGGAGTTCAGCCCCAGCATTTT,CSARILRGVQPQHF
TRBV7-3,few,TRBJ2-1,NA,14,TGTGCCAGCAGCTTATACGGACAGTCTAATGAGCAGTTCTTC,CASSLYGQSNEQFF
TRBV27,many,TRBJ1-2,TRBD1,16,TGTGCCAGCAGCCCTTGGGCGCTACAGGGGGCCGGTGGCTACACCTTC,CASSPWALQGAGGYTF
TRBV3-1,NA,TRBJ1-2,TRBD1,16,TGTGCCAGCAGCCAAGGACAGGGGCTCGAGTTTTATGGCTACACCTTC,CASSQGQGLEFYGYTF
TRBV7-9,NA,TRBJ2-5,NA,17,TGTGCCAGCAGCTTGGCGGGGAGCCAGTATAACCAAGAGACCCAGTACTTC,CASSLAGSQYNQETQYF
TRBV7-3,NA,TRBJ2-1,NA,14,TGTGCCAGCAGCCTACAAATGCGGGACGGTGAGCAGTTCTTC,CASSLQMRDGEQFF
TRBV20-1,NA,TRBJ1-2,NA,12,TGCAGGGCTAGGTCGCAGGGGAGGGGCTACACCTTC,CRARSQGRGYTF
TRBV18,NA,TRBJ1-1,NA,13,TGTGCCAGCTCGCCCACAGGATTGATTGAAGCTTTCTTT,CASSPTGLIEAFF
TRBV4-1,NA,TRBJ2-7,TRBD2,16,TGCGCCAGCAGCCAGGGTGCAGCGGGAGGTTCCTACGAGCAGTACTTC,CASSQGAAGGSYEQYF
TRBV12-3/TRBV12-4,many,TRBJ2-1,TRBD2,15,TGTGCCAGCAGCTTTAGCGGGGGCTCCTACAATGAGCAGTTCTTC,CASSFSGGSYNEQFF
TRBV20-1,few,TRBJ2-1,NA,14,TGCAGTGCTAGAGATGGGGCAGGAGGTCATGAGCAGTTCTTC,CSARDGAGGHEQFF
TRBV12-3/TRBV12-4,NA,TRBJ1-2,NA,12,TGTGCCAGCTGGGCAGGAGGGGGAGGCTACACCTTC,CASWAGGGGYTF
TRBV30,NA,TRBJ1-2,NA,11,TGTGCCTGGAGCACAGGGTCTGGCTACACCTTC,CAWSTGSGYTF
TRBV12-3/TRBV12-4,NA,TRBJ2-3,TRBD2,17,TGTGCCAGCAGTCCCCGGGGGGGCGGGGGGTGCTCAGATACGCAGTATTTT,CASSPRGGGGCSDTQYF
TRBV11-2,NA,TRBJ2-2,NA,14,TGTGCCAGCAGCTTAGCCTTCGGTATCGGGGAGCTGTTTTTT,CASSLAFGIGELFF
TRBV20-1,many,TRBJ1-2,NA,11,TGCAGTGCCGTACGAGGGGAAGGCTACACCTTC,CSAVRGEGYTF
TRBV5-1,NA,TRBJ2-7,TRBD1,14,TGCGCCAGCAGCTTGGCACCGACAGGGGGCGAGCAGTACTTC,CASSLAPTGGEQYF
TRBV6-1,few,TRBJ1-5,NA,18,TGTGCCAGCAGTGCCCCAGCGGGGATCCCCTATAGCAATCAGCCCCAGCATTTT,CASSAPAGIPYSNQPQHF
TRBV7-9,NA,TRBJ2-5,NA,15,TGTGCCAGCAGCTTAGTCGGGGTATTACAAGAGACCCAGTACTTC,CASSLVGVLQETQYF
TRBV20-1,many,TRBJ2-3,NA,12,TGCAGTGCTAGTGGGCCCACAGATACGCAGTATTTT,CSASGPTDTQYF
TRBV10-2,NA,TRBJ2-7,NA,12,TGCGCCAGCAGACGGGGTAGGAACGAGCAGTACTTC,CASRRGRNEQYF
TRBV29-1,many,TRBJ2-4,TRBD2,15,TGCAGCGTCGCCGGGGGGAGGCTAGCCAAAAACATTCAGTACTTC,CSVAGGRLAKNIQYF
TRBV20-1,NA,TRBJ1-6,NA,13,TGCAGTGCTCAGGTCGGGCCTAATTCACCCCTCCACTTT,CSAQVGPNSPLHF
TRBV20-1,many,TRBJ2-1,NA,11,TGCAGTGCAACTACTAGCACTGAGCAGTTCTTC,CSATTSTEQFF
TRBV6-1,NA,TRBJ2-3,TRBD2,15,TGTGCCAGCAGTGAGGTAGCGGGAGGGCAGGATACGCAGTATTTT,CASSEVAGGQDTQYF
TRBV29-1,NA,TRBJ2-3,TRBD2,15,TGCAGCGTTCGCGGACTAGCGGGGGATGGGGATACGCAGTATTTT,CSVRGLAGDGDTQYF
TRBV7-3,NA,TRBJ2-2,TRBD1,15,TGTGCCAGCAGCTTTCTAGACAGGGGTACCGGGGAGCTGTTTTTT,CASSFLDRGTGELFF
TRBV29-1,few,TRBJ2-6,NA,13,TGCAGCGTTGCGGATTCCGGGGCCAACGTCCTGACTTTC,CSVADSGANVLTF
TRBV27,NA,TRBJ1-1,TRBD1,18,TGTACCAGCAGTTTTTACAGGGGGCTAGGGCACATGAACACTGAAGCTTTCTTT,CTSSFYRGLGHMNTEAFF
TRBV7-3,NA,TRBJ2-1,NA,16,TGTGCCAGCAGCCGAGGCTGGGGCAGCTCCTACAATGAGCAGTTCTTC,CASSRGWGSSYNEQFF
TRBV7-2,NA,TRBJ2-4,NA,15,TGTGCCAGCAGCAACACAGGGTGGTATGAAAACATTCAGTACTTC,CASSNTGWYENIQYF
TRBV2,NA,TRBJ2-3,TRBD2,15,TGTGCCAGCAGTCTCTTTGGACTAGCCACAGATACGCAGTATTTT,CASSLFGLATDTQYF
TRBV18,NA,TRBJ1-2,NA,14,TGTGCCAGCTCCCGCACAGGGTGGAGTTATGGCTACACCTTC,CASSRTGWSYGYTF
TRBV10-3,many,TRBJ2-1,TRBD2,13,TGTGCGATCGAGCGGGAGCGGGGGAATGAGCAGTTCTTC,CAIERERGNEQFF
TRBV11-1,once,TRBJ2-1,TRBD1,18,TGTGCCAGCAGCCAACAGGGGTTATCTAGCTCTACCTACAATGAGCAGTTCTTC,CASSQQGLSSSTYNEQFF
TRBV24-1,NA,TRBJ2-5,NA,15,TGTGCCACCAAAGCCCGGGACACCTCTCAAGAGTCCCAGTACTTC,CATKARDTSQESQYF
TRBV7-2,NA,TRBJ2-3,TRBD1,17,TGTGCCAGCAGCTTCCCTCTACAGGGGGCAGGGACAGATACGCAGTATTTT,CASSFPLQGAGTDTQYF
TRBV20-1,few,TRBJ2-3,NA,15,TGCAGTGCTAGAGATTTTGGGCGAGGGACAGATACGCAGTATTTT,CSARDFGRGTDTQYF
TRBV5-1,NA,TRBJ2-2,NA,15,TGCGCCAGCGGCTTCAACTCAGGGAACACCGGGGAGCTGTTTTTT,CASGFNSGNTGELFF
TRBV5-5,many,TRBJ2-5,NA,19,TGTGCCAGCAGTTTAAGGGCACGGGATCATCCGGAAGGTGGCGAGACCCAGTACTTC,CASSLRARDHPEGGETQYF
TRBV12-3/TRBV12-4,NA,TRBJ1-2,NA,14,TGTGCCAGCAGTTTAGAGGGACGATGGAATGGCTACACCTTC,CASSLEGRWNGYTF